This is a list of T cell receptor beta chains from one sample in a study of OX40 agonist ivuxolimab in advanced cancers. Libraries were prepared by immunoSEQ multiplex PCR; TCRdb keeps only in-frame clonotypes and omits some of them. Seen here are 45,000 to 50,000 clones, roughly 77% observed once, and the top ten hold about 7.2%. Sequenced here: CD4+ or CD8+ T cells sorted from blood, sampled in a trial of the OX40 agonist ivuxolimab. The receptors shown here come from an adult with an advanced solid tumor such as melanoma, head and neck, liver or kidney cancer. The CDR3 runs from the conserved cysteine through the conserved F or W. D genes are given only for firm matches. Expanded clones get a size class; other rows say once, few or many, or leave the size out.

J,V,D,size,DNA,CDR3
TRBJ2-7,TRBV10-3,TRBD1,-,TGTGCCATCAGTGGAAAACAGGGGATTTACGAGCAGTACTTC,CAISGKQGIYEQYF
TRBJ1-5,TRBV6-6,-,-,TGTGCCAGCAGTGCGGACAGTGGTAGCAATCAGCCCCAGCATTTT,CASSADSGSNQPQHF
TRBJ1-1,TRBV9,TRBD1,few,TGTGCCAGCAGCCGAGGACAGGGGACTGAAGCTTTCTTT,CASSRGQGTEAFF
TRBJ2-5,TRBV6-5,-,-,TGTGCCAGCAGTTGGGACCCGGTCAAGACCCAGTACTTC,CASSWDPVKTQYF
TRBJ2-4,TRBV2,-,-,TGTGCCAGCAGTGAGTCAGCGCCGTCCCTTCTAGCCAAAAACATTCAGTACTTC,CASSESAPSLLAKNIQYF
TRBJ2-3,TRBV5-5,-,-,TGTGCCAGCAGCTTCTTAGCGGCCTCCAGCACAGATACGCAGTATTTT,CASSFLAASSTDTQYF
TRBJ1-1,TRBV10-1,-,-,TGCGCCAGCACCCGGGGGGACAACACTGAAGCTTTCTTT,CASTRGDNTEAFF
TRBJ2-3,TRBV9,TRBD2,-,TGTGCCAGCAGCGTAGCGGGACTAGCGTCGTTGACAGATACGCAGTATTTT,CASSVAGLASLTDTQYF
TRBJ2-3,TRBV2,-,-,TGTGCCAGCAGTCGGACATCTAGCACAGATACGCAGTATTTT,CASSRTSSTDTQYF
TRBJ2-1,TRBV9,TRBD2,-,TGTGCCAGCAGCGTTCTAGCGGGAGGGAATTATGAGCAGTTCTTC,CASSVLAGGNYEQFF
TRBJ1-1,TRBV9,-,-,TGTGCCAGCAGCGTAAGGCTTCACACTGAAGCTTTCTTT,CASSVRLHTEAFF
TRBJ2-1,TRBV7-9,-,-,TGTGCCATCTTAGTCGACTCCTACAATGAGCAGTTCTTC,CAILVDSYNEQFF